The 29 T cell receptor beta chains listed next were all sequenced from one sample in a study of chemoradiotherapy in HPV16-positive cancers (dated by TCRdb to 2021 to 2024). Library construction relied on the immunoSEQ multiplex PCR assay. The clones in this table, taken by TCRdb from immuneACCESS, are in-frame only. Not every clone is retained; where verified, under half of the shortfall comes from an unresolved V gene, and the cause of the rest is unknown. The sample table records approximately 32,000 clones; nearly 90% of these occur just once. In total, the top ten clones hold more than 3% of the sample. The source material was blood, sampled from a patient who underwent chemoradiotherapy. These receptors were collected from a human donor with HPV-associated anogenital cancer.

Comment on this clone: The sample has other DNA sequences that encode this CDR3 too. The genes are TRBV6-1 and TRBJ1-1; tentative D call: TRBD1 (5 bases). The CDR3 is 13 amino acids. V lost 3 bases, J lost 2 bases, and 7 bases lay in between. Germline-derived CDR1 and CDR2 are MNHNS and SASEGT. CDR3 protein: CASSETENTEAFF. The CDR3 DNA reads TGTGCCAGCAGTGAGACAGAAAACACTGAAGCTTTCTTT.

The chain links TRBV18 to TRBJ2-7, with a possible D match to TRBD2 (5 bases). Trimming stripped 3 bases from V and 1 base from J, with 7 bases between. Germline values: CDR1 KGHSH, CDR2 LQKENI. This CDR3 is built from 13 residues. Here the CDR3 DNA reads TGTGCCAGCTCACCCCCGGGATCCTACGAGCAGTACTTC. The encoded protein is CASSPPGSYEQYF. Based on the CDR3 plus reference TRBV18 and TRBJ2-7, the full variable domain is NAGVMQNPRHLVRRRGQEARLRCSPMKGHSHVYWYRQLPEEGLKFMVYLQKENIIDESGMPKERFSAEFPKEGPSILRIQQVVRGDSAAYFCASSPPGSYEQYFGPGTRLTVT.

V gene TRBV6-5 combines with J gene TRBJ2-7, with 9 bases matching TRBD1. The CDR3 has 15 amino acids. Unmatched junction bases numbered 9, after V lost 6 bases and J lost 3 bases. Per the germline V gene, CDR1 is MNHEY and CDR2 is SVGAGI. The DNA of the CDR3 is TGTGCCAGCAGCTCACCGGGACAGGGAAGCTACGAGCAGTACTTC. It codes for CASSSPGQGSYEQYF.

V usage is TRBV2 and J usage is TRBJ2-3, with TRBD2 as a possible D gene (5 bases). V was cut by 8 bases and J by 5 bases, with 8 bases left in between. The CDR3 sequence is 11 residues long. Germline V CDR1 and CDR2: SNHLY, FYNNEI. This chain's CDR3 is CASEGGDTQYF. CDR3 DNA sequence: TGTGCCAGCGAGGGTGGAGATACGCAGTATTTT.

The chain links TRBV9 to TRBJ2-7, with D perhaps matching TRBD1 or TRBD2 (5 bases each). The germline V gene encodes CDR1 SGDLS and CDR2 YYNGEE. The CDR3 totals 16 residues. V lost 4 bases to trimming and J lost 5 bases, with 22 bases between them. CDR3 sequence reads: CASSPSEGRGWNEQYF. The CDR3 DNA reads as TGTGCCAGCAGCCCATCAGAGGGAAGGGGCTGGAACGAGCAGTACTTC.

This clone showed up just once. The chain is built from TRBV5-6 and TRBJ2-1; D gene unclear. The germline V and J ends were trimmed by 0 bases and 7 bases, with 8 bases remaining between them. The CDR3 has 13 residues. Germline V gene sequence: CDR1 SGHDT, CDR2 YYEEEE. The CDR3 region has the DNA TGTGCCAGCAGCTTGGATTTGGTGAATGAGCAGTTCTTC. It specifies CASSLDLVNEQFF.

The CDR3 spells CASSPRPGLNTEAFF. CDR3 DNA: TGTGCCAGCAGCCCCAGGCCGGGTCTGAACACTGAAGCTTTCTTT. The chain links TRBV9 to TRBJ1-1; D gene uncertain. Germline V CDR1 and CDR2: SGDLS, YYNGEE. Trimming cost V 4 bases and J 0 bases, with 13 bases left between them. The CDR3 is 15 amino acids.

The chain joins TRBV6-1 to TRBJ1-5; D gene uncertain. CDR3 length equals 12 residues. Trimming took off 6 bases at V and 0 bases at J, with 3 bases between the two ends. The germline V gene has CDR1 MNHNS and CDR2 SASEGT. The CDR3 bases are TGTGCCAGCAGAGATAGCAATCAGCCCCAGCATTTT. This sequence encodes CASRDSNQPQHF.

This rearrangement joins TRBV6-1 to TRBJ2-1, with 7 bases that match TRBD2. CDR1 MNHNS and CDR2 SASEGT come from the germline V gene. The ends lost 2 bases at V and 8 bases at J; junction bases unmatched: 9. The CDR3 spans 15 residues. DNA of the CDR3: TGTGCCAGCAGTGAATTTCGCGGGGGAAGCGATGAGCAGTTCTTC. It codes for CASSEFRGGSDEQFF.

The V gene is TRBV30, the J gene TRBJ2-7; D remains ambiguous. V was trimmed by 7 bases and J by 2 bases, leaving 9 bases between them. This CDR3 has 11 residues. Germline assignment: CDR1 GTSNPN and CDR2 SVGIG (reference sequence). The DNA for the CDR3 is TGTGCCTTGACTGGAACCTACGAGCAGTACTTC. Translating it yields CALTGTYEQYF.

This sequence joins TRBV7-2 and TRBJ2-5, with 9 nucleotides matching TRBD1. V lost 1 base to trimming and J lost 5 bases; unmatched junction nucleotides: 5. This CDR3 is 15 amino acids long. Per the germline V gene, CDR1 is SGHTA and CDR2 is FQGNSA. This CDR3 is CASSLVTGGRETQYF. In nucleotides, the CDR3 is TGTGCCAGCAGCTTAGTTACAGGGGGCCGTGAGACCCAGTACTTC. Together with reference TRBV7-2 and TRBJ2-5, the CDR3 gives the full variable domain: GAGVSQSPSNKVTEKGKDVELRCDPISGHTALYWYRQSLGQGLEFLIYFQGNSAPDKSGLPSDRFSAERTGGSVSTLTIQRTQQEDSAVYLCASSLVTGGRETQYFGPGTRLLVL.

The chain is built from TRBV4-1 and TRBJ2-1, with 8 bases fitting TRBD2. CDR3 length: 18 amino acids. The V gene end was trimmed by 0 bases and the J gene end by 9 bases; junction bases not matched to a gene: 16. The germline CDR1 and CDR2 sequences are MGHRA and YSYEKL. Written as DNA, the CDR3 is TGCGCCAGCAGCCAAGATCGGGGACTAGTGGTGGACGGGCTTGAGCAGTTCTTC. This translates into CASSQDRGLVVDGLEQFF.

This clone was detected once. The chain uses TRBV7-6 and TRBJ2-3; TRBD1 aligns across 9 bases. Germline-derived CDR1 and CDR2 are SGHVS and FNYEAQ. The ends lost 5 bases at V and 2 bases at J; junction bases unmatched: 8. This CDR3 region has 16 residues. CDR3 in DNA: TGTGCCAGCAGCCCTAGGGACAGGGCTTACACAGATACGCAGTATTTT. Amino acids: CASSPRDRAYTDTQYF. The full variable domain, completed using reference TRBV7-6 and TRBJ2-3, is GAGVSQSPRYKVTKRGQDVALRCDPISGHVSLYWYRQALGQGPEFLTYFNYEAQQDKSGLPNDRFSAERPEGSISTLTIQRTEQRDSAMYRCASSPRDRAYTDTQYFGPGTRLTVL.

This clone has only a few counts. The chain joins TRBV6-1 to TRBJ2-1; a possible D gene is TRBD2 (6 bases). The length of the CDR3 is 15 residues. Germline V gene lookup returns CDR1 MNHNS and CDR2 SASEGT. With 0 bases removed from V and 0 bases from J, the gap between germline ends came to 6 bases. The CDR3 bases are TGTGCCAGCAGTGAAGCTAGCGGCTCCTACAATGAGCAGTTCTTC. Translating gives CASSEASGSYNEQFF.

J is TRBJ2-3 and V is TRBV7-3; D is perhaps TRBD1 or TRBD2 (6 bases each). Germline assignment: CDR1 SGHTA and CDR2 FQGTGA. Trimming took off 3 bases at V and 3 bases at J, with 16 bases between the two ends. This CDR3 is built from 16 residues. As DNA, the CDR3 is TGTGCCAGCAGCTTGCGGGGCAGGGGCATGACAGATACGCAGTATTTT. The encoded protein is CASSLRGRGMTDTQYF. The variable domain in full, completed from reference TRBV7-3 and TRBJ2-3, reads GAGVSQTPSNKVTEKGKYVELRCDPISGHTALYWYRQSLGQGPEFLIYFQGTGAADDSGLPNDRFFAVRPEGSVSTLKIQRTERGDSAVYLCASSLRGRGMTDTQYFGPGTRLTVL.

The V gene is TRBV4-1, the J gene TRBJ1-1; D is possibly TRBD1 (6 bases). There are 16 residues in the CDR3. Germline V lookup: CDR1 MGHRA, CDR2 YSYEKL. V was clipped by 5 bases and J by 0 bases, with 16 bases between them. CDR3 residues: CASSEGGLTLNTEAFF. The DNA for the CDR3 is TGCGCCAGCAGCGAAGGGGGACTTACACTGAACACTGAAGCTTTCTTT.

The chain couples TRBV4-3 to TRBJ1-4; D may be TRBD1 (6 bases). The CDR3 length is 16 residues. Germline assignment: CDR1 LGHNA and CDR2 YSLEER. V lost 3 bases and J 5 bases, leaving 16 bases between the germline ends. The CDR3 sequence is CASSQIYGGRNEKLFF. The CDR3, as DNA: TGCGCCAGCAGCCAGATCTATGGGGGGCGGAATGAAAAACTGTTTTTT.

The CDR3 DNA is TGTGCCAGCAGTTTAAGTCTGACAGCCAGGGATGAGCAGTTCTTC. Protein sequence: CASSLSLTARDEQFF. The chain uses TRBV28 and TRBJ2-1; D is perhaps TRBD1 (5 bases). Germline lookup yields CDR1 MDHEN and CDR2 SYDVKM. The CDR3 has 15 amino acids. Deletions cut 2 bases from V and 8 bases from J, with 16 bases between.

The rearrangement joins TRBV18 to TRBJ1-1; D remains ambiguous. The CDR3 has 17 amino acids. V lost 0 bases, J lost 1 base, and 15 bases lay in between. Germline V CDR1 and CDR2: KGHSH, LQKENI. As DNA, the CDR3 is TGTGCCAGCTCACCACCCGCGCCAGACCCAGCGAACACTGAAGCTTTCTTT. Its translation: CASSPPAPDPANTEAFF.

The chain carries TRBV11-2 and TRBJ2-3; 7 bases map to TRBD1. CDR1 SGHAT and CDR2 FQNNGV come from the germline V gene. J lost 10 bases, V lost 2 bases, and 3 bases had no gene match. The CDR3 has 12 amino acids. This chain's CDR3 is CASSLRQGAQYF. The DNA of the CDR3 is TGTGCCAGCAGCTTACGACAGGGAGCGCAGTATTTT.

This chain connects TRBV30 to TRBJ1-2, with a possible D match to TRBD1 (5 bases). Trimming pared 0 bases from V and 5 bases from J, leaving 10 bases between. Germline assignment: CDR1 GTSNPN and CDR2 SVGIG (reference sequence). The CDR3 consists of 13 residues. The CDR3 region has the DNA TGTGCCTGGAGTGTGGGGCAAGGGTATGGCTACACCTTC. Translating gives CAWSVGQGYGYTF.

The rearrangement uses TRBV20-1 and TRBJ2-5, with no clear D. Trimming pared 4 bases from V and 3 bases from J, leaving 3 bases between. Germline CDR1 DFQATT, CDR2 SNEGSKA (reference sequence). The CDR3 runs to 10 residues. As DNA, the CDR3 is TGCAGTGCTAAAGAAGAGACCCAGTACTTC. It translates to CSAKEETQYF.

The chain's CDR3 is CASTGFTEAFF. The CDR3 DNA reads TGTGCCAGCACCGGATTCACTGAAGCTTTCTTT. The rearrangement joins TRBV6-5 to TRBJ1-1, with unresolved D. From germline, CDR1 is MNHEY and CDR2 SVGAGI. The V end was cut by 7 bases, the J end by 4 bases, with 7 bases between. The CDR3 extends over 11 amino acids.

This rearrangement joins TRBV9 to TRBJ1-1; TRBD1 is a possible D gene (6 bases). The CDR3 covers 13 residues. In germline, CDR1 is SGDLS, CDR2 YYNGEE. Trimming removed 4 bases from V and 2 bases from J, with 9 bases in between. CDR3 loop: CASSLDRNTEAFF. As DNA, the CDR3 is TGTGCCAGCAGCCTGGACAGAAACACTGAAGCTTTCTTT.

The genes are TRBV28 and TRBJ1-5, with unresolved D. This CDR3 has 14 residues. The germline CDR1 and CDR2 sequences are MDHEN and SYDVKM. V lost 6 bases and J lost 3, with 12 bases in between. For the CDR3, the DNA is TGTGCCAGCAGATCGCAAGGAGACAATCAGCCCCAGCATTTT. Translated: CASRSQGDNQPQHF.

This chain joins TRBV25-1 and TRBJ1-6; TRBD1 might be the D (5 bases). Germline CDR1 is MGHDK and CDR2 is SYGVNS. V was shortened by 6 bases and J by 7 bases, with 10 bases between the two germline ends. The CDR3 is made up of 13 amino acids. The CDR3 spells CASSQGNNSPLHF. The CDR3 nucleotides read TGTGCCAGCAGCCAGGGTAACAATTCACCCCTCCACTTT.

The sample holds one count of this clone. This sequence joins TRBV5-1 and TRBJ2-3, with D perhaps being TRBD1 or TRBD2 (7 bases each). The germline V gene encodes CDR1 SGHRS and CDR2 YFSETQ. Trimming left V 4 bases short and J 5 bases short, with 20 bases between. The CDR3 consists of 16 residues. In DNA form, the CDR3 reads TGCGCCAGCAGCCCGCAGGGGGGGAGCGGGATAGATACGCAGTATTTT. Amino acid sequence: CASSPQGGSGIDTQYF.

The chain uses TRBV6-6 and TRBJ1-5; D is possibly TRBD1 (6 bases). This CDR3 comprises 14 residues. V was shortened by 6 bases and J by 6 bases, with 15 bases between the two germline ends. Germline V gives CDR1 MNHNY, CDR2 SVGAGI (reference sequence). For the CDR3, the DNA is TGTGCCAGCAGGCCCTCAGGGGAAGGTCAGCCCCAGCATTTT. The encoded protein is CASRPSGEGQPQHF.

The genes are TRBV18 and TRBJ1-6; 9 bases are shared with TRBD1. The germline CDR1 and CDR2 sequences are KGHSH and LQKENI. The V gene end was trimmed by 4 bases and the J gene end by 5 bases; junction bases not matched to a gene: 12. The CDR3 contains 18 residues. The DNA of the CDR3 is TGTGCCAGCTCACTAATTGCCGGGACAGGGTGGGATAATTCACCCCTCCACTTT. It specifies CASSLIAGTGWDNSPLHF. Full variable domain (remainder filled in from reference TRBV18 and TRBJ1-6): NAGVMQNPRHLVRRRGQEARLRCSPMKGHSHVYWYRQLPEEGLKFMVYLQKENIIDESGMPKERFSAEFPKEGPSILRIQQVVRGDSAAYFCASSLIAGTGWDNSPLHFGNGTRLTVT.